This TCR beta chain appears in the sequencing data of a study of blood T cell repertoires in COVID-19. Germline V gives CDR1 SGHVS, CDR2 FQNEAQ. This CDR3 is 13 amino acids long. V lost 4 bases, J lost 2 bases, and 9 bases lay in between. In the original processing: Reference gene primers were amplified, and this amplification served to estimate nucleated cell counts. The table came from immunoSEQ multiplex PCR; TCRdb's copy has only in-frame clones and leaves some out. That table is the source of V, J and clone size, and D and trimming were worked out from the DNA. The sample includes roughly 240,000 clones, approximately 85% seen only once; the top ten take 9.1%. This clone was counted between two and nine times.

Sequencing input: PBMCs or T cells enriched from blood (not recorded which). This clonotype originated in a woman between 50 and 59 years old with acute COVID-19. The J gene is TRBJ2-7, the V gene TRBV7-8; D may be TRBD1 (5 bases). The CDR3 loop is CASSSKTAYEQYF. The CDR3 bases are TGTGCCAGCAGCTCGAAGACAGCCTACGAGCAGTACTTC.